This TCR beta chain was sequenced in a study of T cells in Graves' hyperthyroidism and ophthalmopathy. Study-wide context: The blood sample was taken at first diagnosis, before treatment began. Regarding the study as a whole: Most thyroid-expanded clonotypes above 0.001 were also found in blood. Ophthalmopathy cases were set apart from stable hyperthyroidism by a 13 V-J model.

Investigators excluded patients with uncontrolled infection, other autoimmune disease, pregnancy or lactation. This CDR3 is built from 14 residues. Germline values: CDR1 DFQATT, CDR2 SNEGSKA (reference sequence). V lost 0 bases and J 1 base, leaving 10 bases between the germline ends. This clonotype showed up many times. No antigen is known for it. The CDR3 regions of TCR beta were amplified from RNA transcripts. Primed by the HTBI set, a first-round RT-PCR was run on the TCR CDR3. TCRdb independently ran MiXCR on the multiplex PCR reads; one entry per CDR3 protein. The sample yields 650,000 to 750,000 distinct CDR3 sequences, 13% to 15% seen once.

This TCR was sampled from a woman aged 18-29 years with Graves' hyperthyroidism. The chain links TRBV20-1 to TRBJ2-7; no clear D gene. The specimen sequenced was blood. CDR3: CSARDLTESYEQYF. For the CDR3, the DNA is TGCAGTGCTAGAGACCTGACTGAATCCTACGAGCAGTACTTC.